The source of this T cell receptor beta chain is a study of blood T cell repertoires in COVID-19. Study at large: Some COVID-19 samples were acute and others convalescent; all came from the United States, Italy and Spain. In each case, the material was cDNA or gDNA derived from T cells, B-cell-depleted T cells, or PBMCs.

Trimming removed 1 base from V and 3 bases from J, with 10 bases in between. The CDR3 extends over 15 amino acids. Germline CDR1 LGHNA, CDR2 YSLEER. Study processing details: Scientists estimated how many nucleated cells there were by amplifying reference gene primers. Sequencing was performed with immunoSEQ multiplex PCR; in TCRdb, only in-frame clones are kept and a portion is missing. That table is the source of V, J and clone size, and D and trimming were worked out from the DNA. Of about 150,000 clones listed, about nine tenths are singletons. Sample: peripheral blood. This clonotype was obtained from a human donor in a cohort sampled during active COVID-19. The genes are TRBV4-3 and TRBJ1-5; the D gene is possibly TRBD1 (5 bases). The CDR3 here is CASSQVWGVNQPQHF. CDR3 sequence (DNA): TGCGCCAGCAGCCAAGTTTGGGGGGTCAATCAGCCCCAGCATTTT.